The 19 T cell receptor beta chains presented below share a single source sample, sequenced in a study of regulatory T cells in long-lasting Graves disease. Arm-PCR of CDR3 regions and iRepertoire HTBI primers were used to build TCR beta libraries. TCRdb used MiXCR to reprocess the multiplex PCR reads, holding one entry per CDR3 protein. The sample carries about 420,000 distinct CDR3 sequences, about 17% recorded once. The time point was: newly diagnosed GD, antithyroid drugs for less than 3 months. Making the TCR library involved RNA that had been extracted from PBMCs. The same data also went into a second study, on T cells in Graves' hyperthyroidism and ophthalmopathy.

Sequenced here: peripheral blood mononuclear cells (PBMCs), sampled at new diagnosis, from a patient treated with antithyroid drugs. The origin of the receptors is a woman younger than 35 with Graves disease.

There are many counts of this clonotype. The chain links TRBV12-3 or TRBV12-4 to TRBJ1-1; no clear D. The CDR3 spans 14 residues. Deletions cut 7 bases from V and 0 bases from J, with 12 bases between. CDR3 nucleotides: TGTGCCAGCACGGCCCGTGGGCTGAACACTGAAGCTTTCTTT. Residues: CASTARGLNTEAFF.

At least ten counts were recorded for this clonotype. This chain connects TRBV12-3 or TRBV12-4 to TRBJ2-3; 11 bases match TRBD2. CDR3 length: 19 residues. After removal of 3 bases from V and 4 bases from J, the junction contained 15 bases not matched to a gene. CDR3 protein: CASSFRTGVLAGGPDTQYF. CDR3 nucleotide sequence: TGTGCCAGCAGTTTCCGTACAGGGGTTCTAGCGGGAGGCCCAGATACGCAGTATTTT.

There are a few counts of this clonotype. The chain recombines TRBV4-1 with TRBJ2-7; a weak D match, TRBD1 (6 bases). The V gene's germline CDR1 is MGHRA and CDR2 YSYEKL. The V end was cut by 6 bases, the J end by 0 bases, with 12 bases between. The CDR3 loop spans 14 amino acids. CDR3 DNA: TGCGCCAGCAGACCTACAGGGATCTCCTACGAGCAGTACTTC. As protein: CASRPTGISYEQYF.

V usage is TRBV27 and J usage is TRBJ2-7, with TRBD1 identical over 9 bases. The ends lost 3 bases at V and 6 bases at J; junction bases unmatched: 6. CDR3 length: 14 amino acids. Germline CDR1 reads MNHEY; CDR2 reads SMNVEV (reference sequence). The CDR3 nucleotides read TGTGCCAGCAGTTTTGGGACAGGGATTAGCGAGCAGTACTTC. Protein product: CASSFGTGISEQYF.

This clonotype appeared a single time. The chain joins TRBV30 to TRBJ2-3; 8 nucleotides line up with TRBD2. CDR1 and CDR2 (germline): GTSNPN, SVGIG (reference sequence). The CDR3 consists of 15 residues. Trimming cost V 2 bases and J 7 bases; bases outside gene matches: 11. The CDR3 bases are TGTGCCTGGAGTTTCTCCTTAGCGGGGCCAAATACGCAGTATTTT. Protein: CAWSFSLAGPNTQYF.

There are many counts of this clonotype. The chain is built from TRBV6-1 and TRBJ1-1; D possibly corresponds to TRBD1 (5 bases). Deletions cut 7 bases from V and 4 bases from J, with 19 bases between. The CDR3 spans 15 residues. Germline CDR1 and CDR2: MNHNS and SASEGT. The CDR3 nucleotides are TGTGCCAGCACCGAGGGGCCGGAAGGGTCCACTGAAGCTTTCTTT. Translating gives CASTEGPEGSTEAFF.

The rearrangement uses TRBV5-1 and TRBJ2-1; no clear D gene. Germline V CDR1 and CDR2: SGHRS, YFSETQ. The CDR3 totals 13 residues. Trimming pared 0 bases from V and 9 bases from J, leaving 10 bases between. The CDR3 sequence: CASSLAASGEQFF. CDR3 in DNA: TGCGCCAGCAGCTTGGCCGCATCGGGTGAGCAGTTCTTC.

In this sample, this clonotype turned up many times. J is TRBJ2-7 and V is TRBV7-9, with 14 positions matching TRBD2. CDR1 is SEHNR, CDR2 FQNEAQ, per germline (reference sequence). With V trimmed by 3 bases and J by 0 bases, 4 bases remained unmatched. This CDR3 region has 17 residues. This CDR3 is CASSFGGTSGSSYEQYF. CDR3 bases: TGTGCCAGCAGCTTCGGAGGGACTAGCGGGAGCTCCTACGAGCAGTACTTC.

CDR3 DNA: TGTGCCAGCAGCCAAGCAGCACGCGAAAACATTCAGTACTTC. Its translation: CASSQAARENIQYF. The chain links TRBV3-1 to TRBJ2-4; no firm D call. Germline V lookup: CDR1 LGHDT, CDR2 YNNKEL (reference sequence). This CDR3 contains 14 residues. With 1 base removed from V and 5 bases from J, the gap between germline ends came to 9 bases.

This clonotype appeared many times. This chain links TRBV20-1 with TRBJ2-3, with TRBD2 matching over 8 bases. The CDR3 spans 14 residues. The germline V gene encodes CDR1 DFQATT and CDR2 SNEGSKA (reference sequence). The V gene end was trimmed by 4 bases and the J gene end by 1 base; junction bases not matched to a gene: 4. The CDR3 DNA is TGCAGTGCTAACCGGGAGGGGCGCACAGATACGCAGTATTTT. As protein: CSANREGRTDTQYF.

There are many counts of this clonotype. CDR3 in amino acids: CASSTPGVNIQYF. For the CDR3, the DNA is TGTGCCAGCAGCACGCCGGGGGTAAACATTCAGTACTTC. The gene calls are TRBV7-2 and TRBJ2-4, with a weak D call TRBD2 (6 bases). The CDR3 is made up of 13 amino acids. Trimming took off 5 bases at V and 6 bases at J, with 11 bases between the two ends. Looked up from germline, CDR1 is SGHTA and CDR2 is FQGNSA.

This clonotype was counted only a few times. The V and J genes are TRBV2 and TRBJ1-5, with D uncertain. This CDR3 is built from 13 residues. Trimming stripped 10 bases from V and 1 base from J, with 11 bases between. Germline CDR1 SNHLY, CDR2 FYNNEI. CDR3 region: CATSRESNQPQHF. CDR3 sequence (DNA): TGTGCCACCTCCCGTGAAAGCAATCAGCCCCAGCATTTT. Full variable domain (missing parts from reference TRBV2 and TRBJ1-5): EPEVTQTPSHQVTQMGQEVILRCVPISNHLYFYWYRQILGQKVEFLVSFYNNEISEKSEIFDDQFSVERPDGSNFTLKIRSTKLEDSAMYFCATSRESNQPQHFGDGTRLSIL.

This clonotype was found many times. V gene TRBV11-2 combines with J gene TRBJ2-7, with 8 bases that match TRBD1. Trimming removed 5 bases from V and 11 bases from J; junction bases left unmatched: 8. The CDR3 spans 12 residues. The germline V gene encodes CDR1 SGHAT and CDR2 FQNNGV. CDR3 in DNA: TGTGCCAGCAGCATAACAGGACAGGGCAAGTACTTC. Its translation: CASSITGQGKYF.

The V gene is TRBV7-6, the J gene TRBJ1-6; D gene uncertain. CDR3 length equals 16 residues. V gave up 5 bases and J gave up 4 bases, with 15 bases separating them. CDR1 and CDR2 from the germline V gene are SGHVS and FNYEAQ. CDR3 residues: CASSLGDTTYNSPLHF. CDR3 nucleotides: TGTGCCAGCAGCCTAGGTGATACTACGTATAATTCACCCCTCCACTTT.

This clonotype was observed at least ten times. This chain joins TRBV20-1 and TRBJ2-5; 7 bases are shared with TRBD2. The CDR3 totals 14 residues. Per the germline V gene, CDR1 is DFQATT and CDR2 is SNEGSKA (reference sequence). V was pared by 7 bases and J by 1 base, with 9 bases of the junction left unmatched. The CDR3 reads CSVERLAAQETQYF. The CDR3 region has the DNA TGCAGTGTCGAGAGGCTAGCGGCCCAAGAGACCCAGTACTTC.

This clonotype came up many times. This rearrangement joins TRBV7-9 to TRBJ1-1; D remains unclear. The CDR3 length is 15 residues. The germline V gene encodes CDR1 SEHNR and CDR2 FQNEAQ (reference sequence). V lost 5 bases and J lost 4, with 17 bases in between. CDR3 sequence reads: CASSPWLGSGTEAFF. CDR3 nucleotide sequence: TGTGCCAGCAGCCCATGGTTAGGGAGCGGCACTGAAGCTTTCTTT.

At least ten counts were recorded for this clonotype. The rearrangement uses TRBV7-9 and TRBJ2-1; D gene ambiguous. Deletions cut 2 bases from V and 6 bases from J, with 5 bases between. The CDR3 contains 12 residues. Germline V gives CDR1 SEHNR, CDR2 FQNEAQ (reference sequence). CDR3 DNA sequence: TGTGCCAGCAGCTTATACTTCAATGAGCAGTTCTTC. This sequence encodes CASSLYFNEQFF.

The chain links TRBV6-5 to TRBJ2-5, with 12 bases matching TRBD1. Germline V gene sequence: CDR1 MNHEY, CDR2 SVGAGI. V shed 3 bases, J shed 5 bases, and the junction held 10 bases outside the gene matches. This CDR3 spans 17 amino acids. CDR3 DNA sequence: TGTGCCAGCAGTTATTTTAGGGACAGGGGGCTTCCGGAGACCCAGTACTTC. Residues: CASSYFRDRGLPETQYF.

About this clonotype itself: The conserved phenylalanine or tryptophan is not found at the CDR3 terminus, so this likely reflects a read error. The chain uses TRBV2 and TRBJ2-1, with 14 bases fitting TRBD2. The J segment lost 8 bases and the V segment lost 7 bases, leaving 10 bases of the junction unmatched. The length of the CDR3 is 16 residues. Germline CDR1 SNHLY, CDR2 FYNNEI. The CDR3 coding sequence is TGTGCCAGCATGTGGGGACTAGCGGGGGTGGAATATGAGCAGTTCGTC. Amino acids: CASMWGLAGVEYEQFV.